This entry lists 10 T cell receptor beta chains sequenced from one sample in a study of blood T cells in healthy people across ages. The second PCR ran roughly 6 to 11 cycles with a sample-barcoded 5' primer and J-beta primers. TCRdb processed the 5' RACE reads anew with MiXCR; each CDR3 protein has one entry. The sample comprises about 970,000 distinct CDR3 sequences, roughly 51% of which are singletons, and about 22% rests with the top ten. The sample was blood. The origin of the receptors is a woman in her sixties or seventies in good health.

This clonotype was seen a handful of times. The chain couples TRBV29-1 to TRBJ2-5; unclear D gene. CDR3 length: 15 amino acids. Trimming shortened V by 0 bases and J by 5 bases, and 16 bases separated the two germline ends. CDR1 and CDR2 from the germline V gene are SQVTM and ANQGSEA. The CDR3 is CSVEDSPSLRETQYF. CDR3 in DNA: TGCAGCGTTGAAGACTCCCCCTCACTGAGGGAGACCCAGTACTTC.

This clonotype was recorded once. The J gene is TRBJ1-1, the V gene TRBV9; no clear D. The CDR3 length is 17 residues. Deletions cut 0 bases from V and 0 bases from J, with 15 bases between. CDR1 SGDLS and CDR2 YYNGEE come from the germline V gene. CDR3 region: CASSVGVGFGLNTEAFF. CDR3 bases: TGTGCCAGCAGCGTAGGAGTAGGGTTCGGCCTGAACACTGAAGCTTTCTTT.

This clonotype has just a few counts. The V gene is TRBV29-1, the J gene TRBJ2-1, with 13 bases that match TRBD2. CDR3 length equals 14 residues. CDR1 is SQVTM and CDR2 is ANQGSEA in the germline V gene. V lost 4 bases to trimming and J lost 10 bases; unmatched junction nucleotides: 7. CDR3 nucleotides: TGCAGCGTTGGGACTAGCGGGAGTGTCCGAGAGCAGTTCTTC. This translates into CSVGTSGSVREQFF.

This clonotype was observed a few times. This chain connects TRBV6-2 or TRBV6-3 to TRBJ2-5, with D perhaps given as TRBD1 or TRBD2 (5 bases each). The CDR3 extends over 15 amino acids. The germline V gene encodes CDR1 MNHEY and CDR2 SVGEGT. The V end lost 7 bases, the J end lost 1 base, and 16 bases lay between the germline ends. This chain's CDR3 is CASTRQRGPQETQYF. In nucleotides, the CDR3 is TGTGCCAGCACCAGACAGCGAGGGCCCCAAGAGACCCAGTACTTC.

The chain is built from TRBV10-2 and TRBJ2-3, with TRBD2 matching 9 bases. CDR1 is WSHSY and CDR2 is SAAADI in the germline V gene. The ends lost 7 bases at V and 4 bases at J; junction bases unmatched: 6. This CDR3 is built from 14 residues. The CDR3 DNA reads TGCGCCAGCACGCGACTAGCGGCCTCAGATACGCAGTATTTT. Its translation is CASTRLAASDTQYF.

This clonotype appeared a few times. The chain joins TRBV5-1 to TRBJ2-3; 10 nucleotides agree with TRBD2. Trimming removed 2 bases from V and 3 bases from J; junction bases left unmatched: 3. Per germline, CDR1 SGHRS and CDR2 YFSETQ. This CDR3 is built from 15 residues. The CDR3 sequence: CASSLGTSVTDTQYF. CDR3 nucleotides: TGCGCCAGCAGCTTAGGGACTAGCGTAACAGATACGCAGTATTTT.

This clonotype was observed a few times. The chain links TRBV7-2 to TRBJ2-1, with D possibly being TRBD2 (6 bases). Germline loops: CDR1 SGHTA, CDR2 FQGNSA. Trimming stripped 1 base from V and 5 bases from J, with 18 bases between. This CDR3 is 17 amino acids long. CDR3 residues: CASSLVSGSGMNNEQFF. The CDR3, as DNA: TGTGCCAGCAGCTTAGTTTCCGGGAGTGGGATGAACAATGAGCAGTTCTTC.

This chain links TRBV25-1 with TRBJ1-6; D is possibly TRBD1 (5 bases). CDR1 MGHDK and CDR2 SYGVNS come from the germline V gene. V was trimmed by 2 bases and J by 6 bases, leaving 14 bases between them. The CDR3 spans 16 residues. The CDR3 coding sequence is TGTGCCAGCAGTGAACGTGGGGCAGGATCTAATTCACCCCTCCACTTT. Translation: CASSERGAGSNSPLHF.

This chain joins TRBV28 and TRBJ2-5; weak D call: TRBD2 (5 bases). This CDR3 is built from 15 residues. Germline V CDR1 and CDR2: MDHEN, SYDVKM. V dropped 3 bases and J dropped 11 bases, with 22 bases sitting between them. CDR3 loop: CASSFGDIRGNEQYF. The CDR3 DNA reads TGTGCCAGCAGTTTTGGAGACATAAGAGGGAATGAGCAGTACTTC.

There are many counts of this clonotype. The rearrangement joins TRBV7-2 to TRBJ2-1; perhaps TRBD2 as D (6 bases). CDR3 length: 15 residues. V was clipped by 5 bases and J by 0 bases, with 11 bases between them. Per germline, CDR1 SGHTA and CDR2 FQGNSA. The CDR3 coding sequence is TGTGCCAGCAGCACGACTAGTGCCTCCTACAATGAGCAGTTCTTC. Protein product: CASSTTSASYNEQFF. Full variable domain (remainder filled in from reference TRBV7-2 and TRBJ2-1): GAGVSQSPSNKVTEKGKDVELRCDPISGHTALYWYRQSLGQGLEFLIYFQGNSAPDKSGLPSDRFSAERTGGSVSTLTIQRTQQEDSAVYLCASSTTSASYNEQFFGPGTRLTVL.